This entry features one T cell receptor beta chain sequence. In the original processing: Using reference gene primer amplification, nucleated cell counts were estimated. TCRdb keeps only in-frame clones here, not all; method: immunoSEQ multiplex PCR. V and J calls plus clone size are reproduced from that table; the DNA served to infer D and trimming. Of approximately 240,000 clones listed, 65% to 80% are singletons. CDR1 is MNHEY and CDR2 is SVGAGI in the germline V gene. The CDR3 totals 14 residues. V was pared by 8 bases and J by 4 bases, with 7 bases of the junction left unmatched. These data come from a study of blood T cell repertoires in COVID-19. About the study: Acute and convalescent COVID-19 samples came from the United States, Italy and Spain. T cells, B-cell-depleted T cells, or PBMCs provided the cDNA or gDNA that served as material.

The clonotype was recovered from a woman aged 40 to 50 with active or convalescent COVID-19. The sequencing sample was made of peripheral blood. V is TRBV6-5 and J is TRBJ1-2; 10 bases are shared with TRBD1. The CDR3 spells CASDRDRGFYGYTF. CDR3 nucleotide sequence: TGTGCCAGCGACCGGGACAGGGGCTTCTATGGCTACACCTTC.